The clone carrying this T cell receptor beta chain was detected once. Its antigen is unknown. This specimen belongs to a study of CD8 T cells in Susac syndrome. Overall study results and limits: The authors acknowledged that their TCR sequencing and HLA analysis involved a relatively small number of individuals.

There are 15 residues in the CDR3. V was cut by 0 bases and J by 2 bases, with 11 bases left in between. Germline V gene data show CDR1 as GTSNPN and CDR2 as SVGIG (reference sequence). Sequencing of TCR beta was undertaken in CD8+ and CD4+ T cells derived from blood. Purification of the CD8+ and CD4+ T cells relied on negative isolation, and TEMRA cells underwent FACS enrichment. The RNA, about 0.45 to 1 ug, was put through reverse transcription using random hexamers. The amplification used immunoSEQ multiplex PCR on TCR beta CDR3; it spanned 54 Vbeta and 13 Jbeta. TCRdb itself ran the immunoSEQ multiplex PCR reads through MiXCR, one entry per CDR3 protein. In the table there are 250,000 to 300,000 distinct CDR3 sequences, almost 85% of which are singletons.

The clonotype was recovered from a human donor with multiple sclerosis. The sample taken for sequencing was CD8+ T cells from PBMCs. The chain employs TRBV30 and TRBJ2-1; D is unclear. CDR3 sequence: CAWSVAYTAYNEQFF. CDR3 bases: TGTGCCTGGAGTGTAGCCTACACCGCCTACAATGAGCAGTTCTTC. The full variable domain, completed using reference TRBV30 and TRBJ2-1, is SQTIHQWPATLVQPVGSPLSLECTVEGTSNPNLYWYRQAAGRGLQLLFYSVGIGQISSEVPQNLSASRPQDRQFILSSKKLLLSDSGFYLCAWSVAYTAYNEQFFGPGTRLTVL.